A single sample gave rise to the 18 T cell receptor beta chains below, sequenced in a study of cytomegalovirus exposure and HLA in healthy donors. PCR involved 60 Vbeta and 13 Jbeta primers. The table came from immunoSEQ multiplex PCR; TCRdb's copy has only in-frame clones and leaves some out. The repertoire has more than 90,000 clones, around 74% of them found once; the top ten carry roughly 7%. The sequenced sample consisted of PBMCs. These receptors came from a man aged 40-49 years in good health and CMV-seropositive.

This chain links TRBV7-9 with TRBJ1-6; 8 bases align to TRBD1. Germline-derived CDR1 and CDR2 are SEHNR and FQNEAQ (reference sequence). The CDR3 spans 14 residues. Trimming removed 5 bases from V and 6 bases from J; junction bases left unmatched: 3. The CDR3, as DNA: TGTGCCAGCAGCCGCGACAGGGGTAATTCACCCCTCCACTTT. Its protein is CASSRDRGNSPLHF.

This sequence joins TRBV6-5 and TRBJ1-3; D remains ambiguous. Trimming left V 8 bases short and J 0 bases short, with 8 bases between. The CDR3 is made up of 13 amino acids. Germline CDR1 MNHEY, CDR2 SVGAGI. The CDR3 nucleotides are TGTGCCAGCGGAGTCACCTCTGGAAACACCATATATTTT. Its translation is CASGVTSGNTIYF.

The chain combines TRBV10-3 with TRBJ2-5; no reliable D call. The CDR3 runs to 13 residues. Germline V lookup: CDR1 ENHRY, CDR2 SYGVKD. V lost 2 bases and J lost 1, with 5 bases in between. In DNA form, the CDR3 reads TGTGCCATCAGTGAGGAGAGCCAAGAGACCCAGTACTTC. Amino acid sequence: CAISEESQETQYF.

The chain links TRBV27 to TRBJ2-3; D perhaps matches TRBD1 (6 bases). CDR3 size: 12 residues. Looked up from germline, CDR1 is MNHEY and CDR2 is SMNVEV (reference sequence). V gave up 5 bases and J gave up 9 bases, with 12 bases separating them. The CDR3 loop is CASSLEGDTQYF. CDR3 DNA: TGTGCCAGCAGTCTAGAGGGGGACACGCAGTATTTT.

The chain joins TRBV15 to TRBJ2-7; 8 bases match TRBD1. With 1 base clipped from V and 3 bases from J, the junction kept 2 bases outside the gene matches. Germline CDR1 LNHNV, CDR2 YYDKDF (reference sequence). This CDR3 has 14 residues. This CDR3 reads CATSRVDRGYEQYF. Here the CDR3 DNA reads TGTGCCACCAGCAGAGTTGACAGGGGCTACGAGCAGTACTTC.

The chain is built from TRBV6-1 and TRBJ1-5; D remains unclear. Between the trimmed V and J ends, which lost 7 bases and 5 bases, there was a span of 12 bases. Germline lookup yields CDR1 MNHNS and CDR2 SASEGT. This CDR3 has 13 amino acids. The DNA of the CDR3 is TGTGCCAGCACCCGCGACACCTATCAGCCCCAGCATTTT. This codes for CASTRDTYQPQHF.

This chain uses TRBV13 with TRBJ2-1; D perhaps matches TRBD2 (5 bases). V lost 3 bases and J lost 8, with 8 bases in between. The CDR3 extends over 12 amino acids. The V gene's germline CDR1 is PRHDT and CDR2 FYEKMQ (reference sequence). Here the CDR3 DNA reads TGTGCCAGCAGCTTCCTAGCCTATGAGCAGTTCTTC. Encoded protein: CASSFLAYEQFF.

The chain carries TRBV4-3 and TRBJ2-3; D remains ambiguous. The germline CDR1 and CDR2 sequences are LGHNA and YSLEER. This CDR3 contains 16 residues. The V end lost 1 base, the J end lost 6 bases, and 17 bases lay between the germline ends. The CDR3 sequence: CASSQGLLRPGDTQYF. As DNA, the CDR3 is TGCGCCAGCAGCCAAGGGTTACTTCGTCCCGGTGATACGCAGTATTTT.

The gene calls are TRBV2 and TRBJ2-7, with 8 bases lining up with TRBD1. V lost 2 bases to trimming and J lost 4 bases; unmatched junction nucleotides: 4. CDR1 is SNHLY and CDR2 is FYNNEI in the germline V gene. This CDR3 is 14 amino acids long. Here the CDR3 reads CASSESHRGYEQYF. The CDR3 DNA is TGTGCCAGCAGTGAATCGCACAGGGGGTACGAGCAGTACTTC.

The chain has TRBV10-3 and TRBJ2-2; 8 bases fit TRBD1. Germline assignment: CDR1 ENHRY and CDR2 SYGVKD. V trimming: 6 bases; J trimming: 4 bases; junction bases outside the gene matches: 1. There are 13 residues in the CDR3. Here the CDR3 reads CAIRTGGTGELFF. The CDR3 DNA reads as TGTGCCATCAGAACAGGGGGCACCGGGGAGCTGTTTTTT.

The CDR3 spells CASSIPRRGPYGYTF. Here the CDR3 DNA reads TGTGCCAGTAGTATCCCTCGGAGGGGTCCCTATGGCTACACCTTC. V and J are TRBV19 and TRBJ1-2; perhaps TRBD1 as D (5 bases). From germline, CDR1 is LNHDA and CDR2 SQIVND (reference sequence). This CDR3 comprises 15 residues. The V gene lost 3 bases and the J gene lost 4 bases, with 15 bases spanning the gap.

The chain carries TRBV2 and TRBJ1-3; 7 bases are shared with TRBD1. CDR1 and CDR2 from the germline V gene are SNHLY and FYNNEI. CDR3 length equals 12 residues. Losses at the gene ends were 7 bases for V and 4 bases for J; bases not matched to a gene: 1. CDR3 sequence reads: CASTDRGNTIYF. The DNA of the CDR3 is TGTGCCAGCACGGACAGGGGAAACACCATATATTTT.

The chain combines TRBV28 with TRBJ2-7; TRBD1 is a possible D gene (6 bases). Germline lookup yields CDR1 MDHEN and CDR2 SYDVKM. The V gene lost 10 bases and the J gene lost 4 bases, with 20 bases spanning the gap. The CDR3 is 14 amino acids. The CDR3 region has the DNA TGTGCCACCAACCCCGCGGACAGAGATTACGAGCAGTACTTC. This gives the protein CATNPADRDYEQYF. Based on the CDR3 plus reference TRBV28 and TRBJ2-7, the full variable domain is DVKVTQSSRYLVKRTGEKVFLECVQDMDHENMFWYRQDPGLGLRLIYFSYDVKMKEKGDIPEGYSVSREKKERFSLILESASTNQTSMYLCATNPADRDYEQYFGPGTRLTVT.

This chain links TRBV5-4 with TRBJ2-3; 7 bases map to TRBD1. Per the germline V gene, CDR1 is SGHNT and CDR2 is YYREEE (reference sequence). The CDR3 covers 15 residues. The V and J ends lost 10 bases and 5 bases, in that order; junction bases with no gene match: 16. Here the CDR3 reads CADQAGVGGLDTQYF. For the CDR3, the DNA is TGTGCCGACCAGGCGGGTGTAGGGGGCTTAGATACGCAGTATTTT.

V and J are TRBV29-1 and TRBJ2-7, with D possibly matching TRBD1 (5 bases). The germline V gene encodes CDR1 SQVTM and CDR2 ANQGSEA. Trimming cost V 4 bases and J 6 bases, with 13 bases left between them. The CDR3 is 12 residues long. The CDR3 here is CSVAGGAGEQYF. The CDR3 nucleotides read TGCAGCGTTGCTGGTGGGGCCGGCGAGCAGTACTTC.

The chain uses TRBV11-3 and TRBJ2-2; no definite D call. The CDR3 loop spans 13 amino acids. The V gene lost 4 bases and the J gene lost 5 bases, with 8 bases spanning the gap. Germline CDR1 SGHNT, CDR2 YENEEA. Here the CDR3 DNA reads TGTGCCAGCAGCTCGAGGTCAACCGGGGAGCTGTTTTTT. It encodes CASSSRSTGELFF.

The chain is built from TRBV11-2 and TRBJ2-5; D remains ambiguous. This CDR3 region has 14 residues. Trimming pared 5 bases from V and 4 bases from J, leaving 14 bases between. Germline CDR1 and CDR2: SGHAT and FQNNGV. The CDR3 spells CASSRPWPGETQYF. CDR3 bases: TGTGCCAGCAGCCGCCCGTGGCCGGGAGAGACCCAGTACTTC. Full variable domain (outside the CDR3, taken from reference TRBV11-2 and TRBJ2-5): EAGVAQSPRYKIIEKRQSVAFWCNPISGHATLYWYQQILGQGPKLLIQFQNNGVVDDSQLPKDRFSAERLKGVDSTLKIQPAKLEDSAVYLCASSRPWPGETQYFGPGTRLLVL.

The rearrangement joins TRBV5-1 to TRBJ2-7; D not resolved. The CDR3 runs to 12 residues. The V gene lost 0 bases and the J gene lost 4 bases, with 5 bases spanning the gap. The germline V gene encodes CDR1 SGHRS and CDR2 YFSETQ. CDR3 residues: CASSLDRYEQYF. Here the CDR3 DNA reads TGCGCCAGCAGCTTGGACAGATACGAGCAGTACTTC.